A single sample is the source of the 27 T cell receptor beta chains below, sequenced in a study of T cells in Graves' hyperthyroidism and ophthalmopathy. RNA transcripts were the template for amplifying TCR beta CDR3 regions. First-round RT-PCR of the TCR CDR3 relied on the HTBI primer set. MiXCR, run by TCRdb on the multiplex PCR reads, gives a single entry per CDR3 protein. Among hundreds of thousands of distinct CDR3 sequences, roughly 40% were seen once, and the ten largest hold 8% to 9%. Sequenced: blood. Receptors were obtained from a man younger than 35 with Graves' hyperthyroidism.

The rearrangement joins TRBV7-9 to TRBJ1-4; TRBD1 might be the D (6 bases). The germline V gene encodes CDR1 SEHNR and CDR2 FQNEAQ (reference sequence). Trimming removed 6 bases at V and 6 bases at J, with 14 bases between. The CDR3 has 14 amino acids. CDR3 protein: CASRPSQGYEKLFF. As DNA, the CDR3 is TGTGCCAGCAGACCATCACAGGGCTATGAAAAACTGTTTTTT.

This clonotype was counted many times. The genes are TRBV7-2 and TRBJ2-7; D possibly uses TRBD1 or TRBD2 (6 bases each). Germline V gene sequence: CDR1 SGHTA, CDR2 FQGNSA. Trimming pared 5 bases from V and 6 bases from J, leaving 17 bases between. The CDR3 is made up of 14 amino acids. CDR3 coding DNA: TGTGCCAGCAGCAACACAGGGTCCGGGGGCGAGCAGTACTTC. Its protein is CASSNTGSGGEQYF.

The V gene is TRBV24-1, the J gene TRBJ2-7, with D possibly TRBD2 on 6 matching bases. The germline CDR1 and CDR2 sequences are KGHDR and SFDVKD. The CDR3 contains 12 residues. The V end lost 7 bases, the J end lost 7 bases, and 13 bases lay between the germline ends. The CDR3 sequence: CATRLADGEQYF. The DNA of the CDR3 is TGTGCCACCAGATTAGCGGACGGGGAGCAGTACTTC.

V gene TRBV29-1 combines with J gene TRBJ2-7, with 7 bases lining up with TRBD2. The CDR3 has 15 residues. CDR1 and CDR2 (germline): SQVTM, ANQGSEA. With V trimmed by 1 base and J by 3 bases, 9 bases remained unmatched. The CDR3 DNA reads TGCAGCGTTGAAGGGGGAAGCGGGGCCCTCTACGAGCAGTACTTC. This gives the protein CSVEGGSGALYEQYF.

As to this clonotype: Just one base apart from a much larger clone, this may be a read error. V gene TRBV29-1 combines with J gene TRBJ2-5; no clear D. The germline V gene encodes CDR1 SQVTM and CDR2 ANQGSEA. The V end was cut by 5 bases, the J end by 3 bases, with 7 bases between. The CDR3 totals 11 residues. The CDR3 nucleotides read TGCAGCGTTCGTCTAGAAGAGACCCAGTACTTC. It yields the protein CSVRLEETQYF.

The chain carries TRBV29-1 and TRBJ2-6; either TRBD1 or TRBD2 may fit D (5 bases each). The V gene lost 0 bases and the J gene lost 8 bases, with 8 bases spanning the gap. Germline CDR1 is SQVTM and CDR2 is ANQGSEA. This CDR3 is 13 amino acids long. The CDR3 protein is CSVEEGESNVLTF. CDR3 sequence (DNA): TGCAGCGTTGAAGAGGGGGAGTCCAACGTCCTGACTTTC.

This clonotype has only a few counts. The chain links TRBV12-3 or TRBV12-4 to TRBJ2-5; D unresolved. This CDR3 comprises 13 residues. V lost 7 bases, J lost 5 bases, and 14 bases lay in between. CDR3 nucleotides: TGTGCCAGCAAGGTCCGGGCTGGTGAGACCCAGTACTTC. Its protein product is CASKVRAGETQYF.

The chain carries TRBV7-3 and TRBJ2-2, with D maybe TRBD1 (6 bases). This CDR3 is built from 16 residues. Germline CDR1 reads SGHTA; CDR2 reads FQGTGA. Between the trimmed V and J ends, which lost 2 bases and 6 bases, there was a span of 16 bases. In nucleotides, the CDR3 is TGTGCCAGCAGCTTATCTGGCAGGGGTAATGCCGGGGAGCTGTTTTTT. As protein: CASSLSGRGNAGELFF.

The genes are TRBV29-1 and TRBJ1-4; D remains ambiguous. CDR3 length equals 14 residues. The germline V and J ends were trimmed by 7 bases and 3 bases, with 15 bases remaining between them. Germline assignment: CDR1 SQVTM and CDR2 ANQGSEA. The CDR3 sequence: CSATEGEANEKLFF. In DNA, the CDR3 is TGCAGCGCGACCGAGGGAGAGGCTAATGAAAAACTGTTTTTT. Variable domain in full (rest from reference TRBV29-1 and TRBJ1-4): SAVISQKPSRDICQRGTSLTIQCQVDSQVTMMFWYRQQPGQSLTLIATANQGSEATYESGFVIDKFPISRPNLTFSTLTVSNMSPEDSSIYLCSATEGEANEKLFFGSGTQLSVL.

This clonotype was observed at least ten times. The chain is built from TRBV15 and TRBJ2-2; 13 bases are shared with TRBD2. V trimming: 0 bases; J trimming: 4 bases; junction bases outside the gene matches: 5. The CDR3 length is 18 residues. Germline V gene sequence: CDR1 LNHNV, CDR2 YYDKDF (reference sequence). CDR3 coding DNA: TGTGCCACCAGCAGAGATCGACTAGCGGGAGGTCGCACCGGGGAGCTGTTTTTT. This sequence encodes CATSRDRLAGGRTGELFF.

The CDR3, as DNA: TGTGCCAGCTCAACGACAGGAAAATTGAACACTGAAGCTTTCTTT. Translation gives CASSTTGKLNTEAFF. The chain joins TRBV7-2 to TRBJ1-1; possibly TRBD1 for D (6 bases). CDR1 is SGHTA and CDR2 is FQGNSA in the germline V gene. CDR3 length: 15 amino acids. Trimming pared 8 bases from V and 0 bases from J, leaving 16 bases between.

This chain uses TRBV7-9 with TRBJ2-7, with TRBD1 matching over 9 bases. The J segment lost 5 bases and the V segment lost 5 bases, leaving 7 bases of the junction unmatched. Germline V CDR1 and CDR2: SEHNR, FQNEAQ (reference sequence). This CDR3 has 14 amino acids. CDR3 nucleotides: TGTGCCAGCAGCCTACAGGGGGCTAACAACGAGCAGTACTTC. This gives the protein CASSLQGANNEQYF.

This clonotype has ten or more counts. The chain recombines TRBV29-1 with TRBJ2-6; the D gene is possibly TRBD1 (6 bases). This CDR3 has 14 amino acids. V lost 6 bases to trimming and J lost 2 bases, with 11 bases between them. CDR1 is SQVTM, CDR2 ANQGSEA, per germline. The CDR3 loop reads CSVANRAGANVLTF. CDR3 DNA sequence: TGCAGCGTCGCCAACAGGGCTGGGGCCAACGTCCTGACTTTC.

This clonotype was seen a handful of times. The rearrangement links TRBV2 to TRBJ1-6; maybe TRBD1 (6 bases). In germline, CDR1 is SNHLY, CDR2 FYNNEI. The CDR3 is 14 amino acids. V was trimmed by 11 bases and J by 4 bases, leaving 15 bases between them. CDR3 sequence reads: CAWGKGGYNSPLHF. The DNA of the CDR3 is TGTGCCTGGGGCAAAGGGGGTTATAATTCACCCCTCCACTTT. The full variable domain, in which reference TRBV2 and TRBJ1-6 provide the parts outside the CDR3, is EPEVTQTPSHQVTQMGQEVILRCVPISNHLYFYWYRQILGQKVEFLVSFYNNEISEKSEIFDDQFSVERPDGSNFTLKIRSTKLEDSAMYFCAWGKGGYNSPLHFGNGTRLTVT.

This clonotype has more than one count but fewer than ten. V and J are TRBV7-8 and TRBJ2-5; 12 bases are a match to TRBD2. The CDR3 covers 16 residues. V was pared by 3 bases and J by 1 base, with 3 bases of the junction left unmatched. Looked up from germline, CDR1 is SGHVS and CDR2 is FQNEAQ. This CDR3 is CASSFLAGGPQETQYF. In nucleotides, the CDR3 is TGTGCCAGCAGCTTTCTAGCGGGGGGGCCCCAAGAGACCCAGTACTTC.

This clonotype was seen repeatedly, ten times or more. This chain joins TRBV7-8 and TRBJ1-5; D is possibly TRBD1 (5 bases). V was cut by 1 base and J by 3 bases, with 7 bases left in between. The germline gives CDR1 SGHVS, CDR2 FQNEAQ. The CDR3 is made up of 14 amino acids. CDR3 amino acids: CASSLGQNNQPQHF. The CDR3 DNA is TGTGCCAGCAGCTTAGGACAGAACAATCAGCCCCAGCATTTT.

Points on this clonotype: Its ends do not fully match the called genes, so a read error is possible. V usage is TRBV7-8 and J usage is TRBJ2-2; D perhaps matches TRBD2 (6 bases). Per germline, CDR1 SGHVS and CDR2 FQNEAQ. The length of the CDR3 is 13 residues. CDR3 residues: CASSLVGHGGLFF. In nucleotides, the CDR3 is TGTGCCAGCAGCTTAGTAGGGCACGGGGGGCTGTTTTTT.

This clonotype showed up just a few times. The chain employs TRBV7-6 and TRBJ2-7; D is possibly TRBD2 (5 bases). The germline CDR1 and CDR2 sequences are SGHVS and FNYEAQ. Deletions cut 5 bases from V and 7 bases from J, with 12 bases between. This CDR3 has 12 residues. DNA for the CDR3: TGTGCCAGCAGCCCGGGCGGGCAAGAGCAGTACTTC. As protein: CASSPGGQEQYF.

This chain links TRBV6-1 with TRBJ2-5; 7 bases match TRBD1. The V gene's germline CDR1 is MNHNS and CDR2 SASEGT. The CDR3 loop spans 16 amino acids. V dropped 0 bases and J dropped 7; count of bases not matched to a gene: 11. In nucleotides, the CDR3 is TGTGCCAGCAGTGAAGCGAACAGGGGTTCCGTCGGGACCCAGTACTTC. The encoded protein is CASSEANRGSVGTQYF.

This clonotype appeared many times. The CDR3 bases are TGTGCCGTAGCTGAACAGTTGCAAGAGACCCAGTACTTC. This gives the protein CAVAEQLQETQYF. The chain has TRBV11-1 and TRBJ2-5; D remains unclear. Germline V gene data show CDR1 as SGHAT and CDR2 as FQDESV (reference sequence). Trimming shortened V by 11 bases and J by 2 bases, and 15 bases separated the two germline ends. The CDR3 contains 13 residues.

Comments on this clonotype: With a much larger clone just one base away, this may be a read error. The genes are TRBV5-1 and TRBJ1-2, with 10 bases lining up with TRBD1. The CDR3 totals 14 residues. CDR1 is SGHRS and CDR2 is YFSETQ in the germline V gene. The CDR3 sequence is CANSYRQGADGYTF. CDR3 nucleotides: TGCGCCAACAGCTATCGACAGGGGGCGGATGGCTACACCTTC.

This clonotype showed up just once. V gene TRBV7-2 combines with J gene TRBJ2-7; 10 bases line up with TRBD1. With 6 bases clipped from V and 5 bases from J, the junction kept 19 bases outside the gene matches. There are 18 residues in the CDR3. CDR1 and CDR2 from the germline V gene are SGHTA and FQGNSA. CDR3 sequence reads: CASSFRVQTGTGADEQYF. The CDR3 coding sequence is TGTGCCAGCAGTTTTAGAGTCCAAACCGGGACAGGGGCGGACGAGCAGTACTTC.

A remark on this clonotype: This is likely a read error, given that the CDR3 carries no conserved phenylalanine or tryptophan at its end. This rearrangement joins TRBV7-6 to TRBJ1-6; D call uncertain. In germline, CDR1 is SGHVS, CDR2 FNYEAQ. Trimming took off 5 bases at V and 4 bases at J, with 9 bases between the two ends. The CDR3 is 14 residues long. The CDR3 bases are TGTGCCAGCAGCCCGTCTTCATATAATTCACCCCTCCACCTT. It encodes CASSPSSYNSPLHL.

The sample holds a few counts of this clonotype. The chain is built from TRBV20-1 and TRBJ1-2, with 8 nucleotides matching TRBD1. The J segment lost 13 bases and the V segment lost 5 bases, leaving 15 bases of the junction unmatched. This CDR3 region has 13 residues. Looked up from germline, CDR1 is DFQATT and CDR2 is SNEGSKA (reference sequence). This chain's CDR3 is CSAPDPGQATATF. DNA for the CDR3: TGCAGTGCTCCTGATCCGGGACAGGCCACCGCCACCTTC.

In the case of this clonotype: A much more abundant neighbour one base away suggests this may be a read error. V and J are TRBV10-1 and TRBJ1-1; D is undetermined. With 6 bases removed from V and 6 bases from J, the gap between germline ends came to 14 bases. Germline V lookup: CDR1 WNHNN, CDR2 SYGVQD (reference sequence). This CDR3 spans 13 amino acids. CDR3: CASRDREAAEAFF. CDR3 nucleotides: TGCGCCAGCAGGGACCGGGAGGCCGCTGAAGCTTTCTTT.

In its sample, this clonotype was seen a few times. The rearrangement uses TRBV7-9 and TRBJ2-7; D unresolved. Trimming removed 2 bases from V and 0 bases from J, with 11 bases in between. This CDR3 has 15 residues. Germline values: CDR1 SEHNR, CDR2 FQNEAQ (reference sequence). The CDR3 DNA sequence: TGTGCCAGCAGCTTAACGCCGGATTACTCCTACGAGCAGTACTTC. It specifies CASSLTPDYSYEQYF.

This clonotype was detected only a few times. The rearrangement links TRBV7-9 to TRBJ1-1; D is unclear. The CDR3 length is 14 residues. Looked up from germline, CDR1 is SEHNR and CDR2 is FQNEAQ (reference sequence). Deletions cut 5 bases from V and 6 bases from J, with 16 bases between. CDR3 protein: CASSGSEGGAEAFF. In DNA form, the CDR3 reads TGTGCCAGCAGCGGCTCAGAGGGTGGCGCTGAAGCTTTCTTT.